Listed here is a single T cell receptor (beta chain). Its matching antigen is unknown. Next came a second PCR, run for about 6 to 12 cycles, which used a sample-barcoded 5' primer along with a J-beta primer mix. All samples gave at least 2.5 million CDR3-containing paired-end reads. TCRdb analysed the 5' RACE reads with MiXCR anew, one entry per CDR3 protein. The repertoire holds nearly 1 million distinct CDR3 sequences, with 51% as singletons. The record originates from a study of blood T cells in healthy people across ages. General study results and limits: Those diversity estimates obtained from one million T cells were thought to be underestimates. Because donor CMV status was unknown, expanded clonotype changes were possibly confounded.

The CDR3 sequence is 13 residues long. Trimming stripped 4 bases from V and 7 bases from J, with 14 bases between. In germline, CDR1 is SNHLY, CDR2 FYNNEI. Total RNA, at least 6 micrograms per sample, was extracted from PBMCs. The rearrangement links TRBV2 to TRBJ2-7; TRBD1 might be the D (5 bases). Sequenced material: blood. The TCR comes from a woman aged 55-69 years in good health. The DNA of the CDR3 is TGTGCCAGCAGTGGACAGACCTACTGGGAGCAGTACTTC. Residues: CASSGQTYWEQYF.